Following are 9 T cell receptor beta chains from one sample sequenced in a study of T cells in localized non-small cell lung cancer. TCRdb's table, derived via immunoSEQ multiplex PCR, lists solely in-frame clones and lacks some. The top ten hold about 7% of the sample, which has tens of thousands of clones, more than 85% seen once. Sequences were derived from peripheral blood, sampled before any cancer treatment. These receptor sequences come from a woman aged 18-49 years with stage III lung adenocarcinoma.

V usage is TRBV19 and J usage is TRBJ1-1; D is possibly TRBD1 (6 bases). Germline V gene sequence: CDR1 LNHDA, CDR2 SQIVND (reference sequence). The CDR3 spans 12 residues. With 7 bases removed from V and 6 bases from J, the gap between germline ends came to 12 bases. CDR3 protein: CASKGGRPEAFF. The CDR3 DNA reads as TGTGCCAGTAAAGGGGGTCGCCCTGAAGCTTTCTTT.

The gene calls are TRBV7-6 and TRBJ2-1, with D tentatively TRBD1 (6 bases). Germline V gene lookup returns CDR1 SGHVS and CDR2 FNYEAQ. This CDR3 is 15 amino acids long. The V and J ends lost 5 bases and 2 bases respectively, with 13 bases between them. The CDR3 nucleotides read TGTGCCAGCAGCCAAAGGACAGCAACCTACAATGAGCAGTTCTTC. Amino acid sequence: CASSQRTATYNEQFF.

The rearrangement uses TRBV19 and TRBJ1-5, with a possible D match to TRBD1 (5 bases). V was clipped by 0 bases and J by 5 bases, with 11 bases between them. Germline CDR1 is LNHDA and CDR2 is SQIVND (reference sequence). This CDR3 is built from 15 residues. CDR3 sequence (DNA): TGTGCCAGTAGTATAGATTGGGGCGTGGATCAGCCCCAGCATTTT. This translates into CASSIDWGVDQPQHF.

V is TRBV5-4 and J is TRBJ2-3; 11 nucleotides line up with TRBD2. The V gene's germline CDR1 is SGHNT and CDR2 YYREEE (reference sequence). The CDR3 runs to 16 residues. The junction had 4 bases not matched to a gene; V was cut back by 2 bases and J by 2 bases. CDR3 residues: CASSFELAGDTDTQYF. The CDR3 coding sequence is TGTGCCAGCAGCTTCGAACTAGCGGGGGACACAGATACGCAGTATTTT.

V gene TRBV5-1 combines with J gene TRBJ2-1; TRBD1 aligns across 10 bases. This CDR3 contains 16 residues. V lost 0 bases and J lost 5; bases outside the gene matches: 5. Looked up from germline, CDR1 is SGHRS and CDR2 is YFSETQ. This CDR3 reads CASSLGFGTGDNEQFF. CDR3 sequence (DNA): TGCGCCAGCAGCTTGGGGTTTGGGACAGGGGACAATGAGCAGTTCTTC.

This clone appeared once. DNA of the CDR3: TGTGCCAGCAGTTACTCGAGACAGGTCAACTATGGCTACACCTTC. Residues: CASSYSRQVNYGYTF. The chain joins TRBV6-5 to TRBJ1-2; possible D gene TRBD1, 6 bases. Germline-derived CDR1 and CDR2 are MNHEY and SVGAGI. Trimming removed 0 bases at V and 2 bases at J, with 10 bases between. The CDR3 has 15 residues.

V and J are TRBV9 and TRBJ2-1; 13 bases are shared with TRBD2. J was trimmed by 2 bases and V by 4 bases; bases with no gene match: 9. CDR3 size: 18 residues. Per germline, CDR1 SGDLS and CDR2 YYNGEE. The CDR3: CASSPRTSGGTTYNEQFF. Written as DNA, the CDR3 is TGTGCCAGCAGCCCAAGGACTAGCGGGGGTACCACCTACAATGAGCAGTTCTTC.

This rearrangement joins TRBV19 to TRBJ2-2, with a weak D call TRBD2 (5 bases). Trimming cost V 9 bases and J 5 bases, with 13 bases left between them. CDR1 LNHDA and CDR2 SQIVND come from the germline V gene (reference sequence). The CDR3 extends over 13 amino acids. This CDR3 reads CASRGRRTGELFF. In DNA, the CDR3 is TGTGCCAGCCGCGGTCGGAGGACCGGGGAGCTGTTTTTT.

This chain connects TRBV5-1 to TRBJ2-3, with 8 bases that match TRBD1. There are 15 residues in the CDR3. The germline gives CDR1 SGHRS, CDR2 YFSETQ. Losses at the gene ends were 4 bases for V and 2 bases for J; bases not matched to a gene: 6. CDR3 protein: CASSRDRGNTDTQYF. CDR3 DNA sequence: TGCGCCAGCAGCCGCGACAGGGGAAACACAGATACGCAGTATTTT. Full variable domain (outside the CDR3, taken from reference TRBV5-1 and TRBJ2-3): KAGVTQTPRYLIKTRGQQVTLSCSPISGHRSVSWYQQTPGQGLQFLFEYFSETQRNKGNFPGRFSGRQFSNSRSEMNVSTLELGDSALYLCASSRDRGNTDTQYFGPGTRLTVL.